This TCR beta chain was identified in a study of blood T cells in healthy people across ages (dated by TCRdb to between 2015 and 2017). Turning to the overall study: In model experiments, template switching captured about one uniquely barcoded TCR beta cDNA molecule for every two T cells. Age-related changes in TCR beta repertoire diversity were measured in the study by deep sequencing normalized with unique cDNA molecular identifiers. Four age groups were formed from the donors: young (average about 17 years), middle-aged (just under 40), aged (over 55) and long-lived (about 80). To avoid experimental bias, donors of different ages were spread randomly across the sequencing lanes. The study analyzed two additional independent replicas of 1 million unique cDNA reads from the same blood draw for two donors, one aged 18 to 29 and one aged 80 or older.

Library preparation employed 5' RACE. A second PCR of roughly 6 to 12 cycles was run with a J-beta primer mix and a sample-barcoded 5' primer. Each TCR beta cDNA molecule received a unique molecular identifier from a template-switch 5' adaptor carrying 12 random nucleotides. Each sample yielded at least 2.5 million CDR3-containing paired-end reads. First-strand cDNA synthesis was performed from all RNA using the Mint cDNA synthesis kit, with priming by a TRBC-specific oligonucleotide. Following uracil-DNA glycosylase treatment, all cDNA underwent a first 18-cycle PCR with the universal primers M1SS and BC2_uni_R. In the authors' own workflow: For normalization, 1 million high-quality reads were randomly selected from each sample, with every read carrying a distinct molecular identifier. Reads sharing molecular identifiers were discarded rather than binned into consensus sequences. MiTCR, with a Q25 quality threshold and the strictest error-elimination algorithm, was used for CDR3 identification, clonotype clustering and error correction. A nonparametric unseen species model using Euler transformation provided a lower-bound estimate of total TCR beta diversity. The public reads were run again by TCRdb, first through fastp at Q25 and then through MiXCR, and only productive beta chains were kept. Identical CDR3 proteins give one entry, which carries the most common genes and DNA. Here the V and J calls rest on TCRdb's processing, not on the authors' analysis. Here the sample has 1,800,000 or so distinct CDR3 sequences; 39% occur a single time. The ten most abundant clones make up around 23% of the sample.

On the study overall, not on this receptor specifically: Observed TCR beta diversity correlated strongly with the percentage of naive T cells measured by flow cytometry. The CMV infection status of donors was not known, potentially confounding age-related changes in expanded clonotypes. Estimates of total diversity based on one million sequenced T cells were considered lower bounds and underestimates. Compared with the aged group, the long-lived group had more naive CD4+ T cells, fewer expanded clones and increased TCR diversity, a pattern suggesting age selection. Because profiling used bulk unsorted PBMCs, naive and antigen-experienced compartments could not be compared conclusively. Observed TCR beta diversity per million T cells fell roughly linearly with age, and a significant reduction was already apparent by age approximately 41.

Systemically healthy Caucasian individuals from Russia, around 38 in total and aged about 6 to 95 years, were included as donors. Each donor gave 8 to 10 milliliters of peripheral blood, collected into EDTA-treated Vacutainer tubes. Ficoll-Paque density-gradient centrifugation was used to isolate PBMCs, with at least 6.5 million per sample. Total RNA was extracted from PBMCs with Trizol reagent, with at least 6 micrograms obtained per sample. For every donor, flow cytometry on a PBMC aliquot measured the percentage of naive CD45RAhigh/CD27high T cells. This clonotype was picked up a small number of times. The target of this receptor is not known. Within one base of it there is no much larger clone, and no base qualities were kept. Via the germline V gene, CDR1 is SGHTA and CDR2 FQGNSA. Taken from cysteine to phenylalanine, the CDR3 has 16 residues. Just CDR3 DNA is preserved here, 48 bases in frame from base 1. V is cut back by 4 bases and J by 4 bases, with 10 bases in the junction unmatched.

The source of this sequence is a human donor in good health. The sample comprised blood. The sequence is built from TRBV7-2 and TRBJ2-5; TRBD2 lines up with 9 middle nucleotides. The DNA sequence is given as TGTGCCAGCAGCTCCTCGCGGGGGGGCCTCCCAGAGACCCAGTACTTC. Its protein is CASSSSRGGLPETQYF.